The 25 T cell receptor beta chains presented below share a single source sample, sequenced in a study of regulatory T cells in long-lasting Graves disease. The authors built TCR beta libraries using iRepertoire HTBI primers and Arm-PCR of CDR3 regions. Via MiXCR, TCRdb re-called the multiplex PCR reads, giving one row per CDR3 protein. Among 450,000 to 600,000 distinct CDR3 sequences listed, about 13% were seen once. Time point noted: newly diagnosed GD, antithyroid drugs for less than 3 months. Generation of the TCR library employed RNA extracted from PBMCs. The same data also contributed to another study, on T cells in Graves' hyperthyroidism and ophthalmopathy.

The sequenced sample was peripheral blood mononuclear cells (PBMCs), obtained at new diagnosis, from a patient treated with antithyroid drugs. The origin of the receptors is a man aged 25 to 40 with Graves disease.

This clonotype was seen ten or more times. The chain employs TRBV29-1 and TRBJ2-7; possible D gene TRBD1, 5 bases. The CDR3 length is 15 residues. With 7 bases removed from V and 0 bases from J, the gap between germline ends came to 19 bases. Germline V gene data show CDR1 as SQVTM and CDR2 as ANQGSEA. The CDR3 DNA reads as TGCAGCGCCGTAATGGGGCACAGAAGCTCCTACGAGCAGTACTTC. It translates to CSAVMGHRSSYEQYF.

This clonotype was seen at least ten times. V usage is TRBV9 and J usage is TRBJ2-5; D remains unclear. Trimming stripped 1 base from V and 6 bases from J, with 19 bases between. Germline-derived CDR1 and CDR2 are SGDLS and YYNGEE. CDR3 length: 16 residues. The CDR3 DNA is TGTGCCAGCAGCGTACCTAGGACGGTGCCAAGGCAGACCCAGTACTTC. Translation gives CASSVPRTVPRQTQYF.

This clonotype was counted many times. The chain links TRBV19 to TRBJ2-4; D is unresolved. The CDR3 is made up of 13 amino acids. Per germline, CDR1 LNHDA and CDR2 SQIVND (reference sequence). The V end was cut by 9 bases, the J end by 5 bases, with 14 bases between. CDR3 bases: TGTGCCAGCAGACCCGCTGGCGAAAACATTCAGTACTTC. It codes for CASRPAGENIQYF.

The chain employs TRBV20-1 and TRBJ1-3, with 7 bases aligning to TRBD1. Germline-derived CDR1 and CDR2 are DFQATT and SNEGSKA (reference sequence). There are 15 residues in the CDR3. Trimming cost V 6 bases and J 0 bases; bases outside gene matches: 8. For the CDR3, the DNA is TGCAGTGCCACGACAGGGCAATCCTCTGGAAACACCATATATTTT. This gives the protein CSATTGQSSGNTIYF.

This clonotype was seen repeatedly, ten times or more. This chain connects TRBV11-2 to TRBJ2-7, with D tentatively TRBD2 (6 bases). Germline assignment: CDR1 SGHAT and CDR2 FQNNGV. Trimming cost V 8 bases and J 4 bases, with 9 bases left between them. This CDR3 contains 11 residues. The chain's CDR3 is CASFGGYEQYF. DNA for the CDR3: TGTGCCAGCTTCGGAGGGTACGAGCAGTACTTC. Full variable domain (missing parts from reference TRBV11-2 and TRBJ2-7): EAGVAQSPRYKIIEKRQSVAFWCNPISGHATLYWYQQILGQGPKLLIQFQNNGVVDDSQLPKDRFSAERLKGVDSTLKIQPAKLEDSAVYLCASFGGYEQYFGPGTRLTVT.

This clonotype was seen many times. J is TRBJ2-1 and V is TRBV27; D is uncertain. The CDR3 extends over 11 amino acids. Between the trimmed V and J ends, which lost 4 bases and 12 bases, there was a span of 10 bases. Germline V gene lookup returns CDR1 MNHEY and CDR2 SMNVEV (reference sequence). The CDR3 DNA is TGTGCCAGCAGTTACGGACCTATGCAGTTCTTC. It translates to CASSYGPMQFF.

In this sample, this clonotype turned up a few times. This sequence joins TRBV20-1 and TRBJ2-1, with D possibly being TRBD2 (6 bases). The CDR3 covers 12 residues. In germline, CDR1 is DFQATT, CDR2 SNEGSKA (reference sequence). The germline V and J ends were trimmed by 4 bases and 9 bases, with 13 bases remaining between them. The CDR3 bases are TGCAGTGCTATTAAGACTAGACCTGAGCAGTTCTTC. This sequence encodes CSAIKTRPEQFF.

This clonotype was detected a few times. The rearrangement joins TRBV6-2 or TRBV6-3 to TRBJ2-7, with 11 bases identical to TRBD2. CDR3 length equals 17 residues. V was pared by 2 bases and J by 2 bases, with 8 bases of the junction left unmatched. Germline lookup yields CDR1 MNHEY and CDR2 SVGEGT. The CDR3 bases are TGTGCCAGCAGTTACCCTACCGGGACTAGCGGTCCCTACGAGCAGTACTTC. The encoded protein is CASSYPTGTSGPYEQYF.

This clonotype was counted only a few times. This chain joins TRBV15 and TRBJ1-5, with D possibly matching TRBD1 (6 bases). Per the germline V gene, CDR1 is LNHNV and CDR2 is YYDKDF (reference sequence). V shed 2 bases and J shed 7 bases, with 15 bases lying between them. CDR3 length: 15 amino acids. The DNA for the CDR3 is TGTGCCACCAGCAGAACAGGGAAAGGGAAGCAGCCCCAGCATTTT. Its translation is CATSRTGKGKQPQHF.

This clonotype was seen a few times. The chain carries TRBV27 and TRBJ2-1; D is undetermined. Germline V gene lookup returns CDR1 MNHEY and CDR2 SMNVEV (reference sequence). There are 14 residues in the CDR3. Trimming cost V 5 bases and J 8 bases, with 16 bases left between them. CDR3 loop: CASSPQGETYEQFF. The CDR3 DNA follows: TGTGCCAGCAGTCCCCAAGGAGAGACCTATGAGCAGTTCTTC.

V gene TRBV11-3 combines with J gene TRBJ2-3; D is undetermined. Germline loops: CDR1 SGHNT, CDR2 YENEEA. The CDR3 contains 13 residues. Deletions cut 2 bases from V and 10 bases from J, with 13 bases between. This CDR3 reads CASSLSWAGSQYF. DNA of the CDR3: TGTGCCAGCAGCTTATCTTGGGCCGGTTCGCAGTATTTT.

This clonotype was seen only once. The rearrangement links TRBV11-1 to TRBJ1-6, with no clear D. Trimming removed 5 bases from V and 7 bases from J, with 15 bases in between. Germline CDR1 reads SGHAT; CDR2 reads FQDESV (reference sequence). The CDR3 is 15 residues long. Here the CDR3 reads CASSSGRKLNSPLHF. In DNA form, the CDR3 reads TGTGCCAGCAGCAGCGGACGGAAATTAAATTCACCCCTCCACTTT.

With respect to this clonotype: One end of the junction is discordant with germline, which a read error may explain. The rearrangement links TRBV29-1 to TRBJ2-5; D possibly corresponds to TRBD2 (6 bases). Germline CDR1 reads SQVTM; CDR2 reads ANQGSEA. CDR3 length: 13 residues. CDR3: CSIEDSGKETQYF. As DNA, the CDR3 is TGCAGCATTGAGGATAGCGGAAAAGAGACCCAGTACTTC.

This clonotype was counted at least ten times. The chain combines TRBV12-3 or TRBV12-4 with TRBJ1-2, with a possible D match to TRBD1 (6 bases). V was clipped by 6 bases and J by 4 bases, with 12 bases between them. The CDR3 is 13 amino acids. In DNA form, the CDR3 reads TGTGCCAGCAGGTCGGGGGCTTCCTATGGCTACACCTTC. Translated: CASRSGASYGYTF.

This clonotype showed up many times. An end of the junction differs from the germline gene, which may be a read error. This chain links TRBV29-1 with TRBJ1-6; 9 bases fit TRBD1. CDR1 and CDR2 from the germline V gene are SQVTM and ANQGSEA. The CDR3 has 14 amino acids. The CDR3 DNA reads TGTTGTTGTTCCGGGACAGGGCTTTGTTCACCCCTCCACTTT. It yields the protein CCCSGTGLCSPLHF.

This clonotype was seen ten or more times. The V and J genes are TRBV2 and TRBJ1-5; the D gene is possibly TRBD1 (6 bases). CDR1 SNHLY and CDR2 FYNNEI come from the germline V gene. The V gene lost 2 bases and the J gene lost 4 bases, with 12 bases spanning the gap. This CDR3 spans 15 amino acids. The CDR3 loop is CASSERGAGNQPQHF. Written as DNA, the CDR3 is TGTGCCAGCAGTGAAAGGGGGGCAGGGAATCAGCCCCAGCATTTT.

The CDR3 region has the DNA TGTGCCACCAGCAGAGATATAGGGACCCCGGGCACCGGGGAGCTGTTTTTT. Amino acids: CATSRDIGTPGTGELFF. V usage is TRBV15 and J usage is TRBJ2-2; D may match TRBD1 or TRBD2 (5 bases each). Looked up from germline, CDR1 is LNHNV and CDR2 is YYDKDF (reference sequence). With 0 bases removed from V and 4 bases from J, the gap between germline ends came to 15 bases. The CDR3 loop spans 17 amino acids.

The chain is built from TRBV2 and TRBJ1-2, with a possible D match to TRBD1 (5 bases). Germline V CDR1 and CDR2: SNHLY, FYNNEI. V was clipped by 10 bases and J by 5 bases, with 26 bases between them. This CDR3 is built from 16 residues. CDR3 residues: CATVLMGGGNLYGYTF. CDR3 in DNA: TGTGCCACCGTCCTCATGGGCGGGGGGAATTTATATGGCTACACCTTC.

The genes are TRBV7-2 and TRBJ1-2; D is uncertain. Germline CDR1 reads SGHTA; CDR2 reads FQGNSA. The CDR3 length is 13 residues. V dropped 1 base and J dropped 6 bases, with 9 bases sitting between them. The DNA of the CDR3 is TGTGCCAGCAGCTTAGGTCTGGGCGATGGCTACACCTTC. The encoded protein is CASSLGLGDGYTF. Full variable domain (remainder filled in from reference TRBV7-2 and TRBJ1-2): GAGVSQSPSNKVTEKGKDVELRCDPISGHTALYWYRQSLGQGLEFLIYFQGNSAPDKSGLPSDRFSAERTGGSVSTLTIQRTQQEDSAVYLCASSLGLGDGYTFGSGTRLTVV.

This clonotype has more than one count but fewer than ten. It is likely a read error: a sequence one base away is far more abundant. The chain joins TRBV6-2 or TRBV6-3 to TRBJ1-5; D unresolved. Germline lookup yields CDR1 MNHEY and CDR2 SVGEGT. This CDR3 is 13 amino acids long. The V end was cut by 6 bases, the J end by 5 bases, with 11 bases between. The CDR3 nucleotides are TGTGCCAGCAGAACCCACGTCGATCAGCCCCAGCATTTT. Translating it yields CASRTHVDQPQHF.

The sample holds many counts of this clonotype. The chain employs TRBV13 and TRBJ2-7, with D perhaps matching TRBD2 (5 bases). The germline CDR1 and CDR2 sequences are PRHDT and FYEKMQ (reference sequence). The CDR3 is 15 amino acids. The V end was cut by 0 bases, the J end by 3 bases, with 12 bases between. The CDR3 DNA reads as TGTGCCAGCAGCTTAGGGGGCGGGCTTAACTACGAGCAGTACTTC. It yields the protein CASSLGGGLNYEQYF.

In this sample, this clonotype turned up a few times. The chain employs TRBV7-9 and TRBJ1-4; D is uncertain. Germline V lookup: CDR1 SEHNR, CDR2 FQNEAQ (reference sequence). The CDR3 runs to 16 residues. Trimming stripped 0 bases from V and 2 bases from J, with 10 bases between. CDR3 sequence reads: CASSLALGKTNEKLFF. The CDR3 bases are TGTGCCAGCAGCTTAGCATTAGGGAAGACTAATGAAAAACTGTTTTTT.

The chain has TRBV5-1 and TRBJ1-1; a weak D match, TRBD1 (6 bases). The CDR3 contains 12 residues. Trimming stripped 4 bases from V and 10 bases from J, with 14 bases between. CDR1 and CDR2 from the germline V gene are SGHRS and YFSETQ. The CDR3, as DNA: TGCGCCAGCAGCACGGCGGACAGTGTAGCTTTCTTT. Its protein is CASSTADSVAFF.

This clonotype was seen a handful of times. This chain connects TRBV29-1 to TRBJ1-1, with D perhaps TRBD1 (6 bases). V lost 7 bases to trimming and J lost 5 bases, with 14 bases between them. Looked up from germline, CDR1 is SQVTM and CDR2 is ANQGSEA. The CDR3 consists of 12 residues. CDR3 in amino acids: CSAAQGRTEAFF. The CDR3 nucleotides are TGCAGCGCCGCCCAGGGGCGTACTGAAGCTTTCTTT. The full variable domain, rest sourced from reference TRBV29-1 and TRBJ1-1, is SAVISQKPSRDICQRGTSLTIQCQVDSQVTMMFWYRQQPGQSLTLIATANQGSEATYESGFVIDKFPISRPNLTFSTLTVSNMSPEDSSIYLCSAAQGRTEAFFGQGTRLTVV.

This clonotype came up a few times. The chain carries TRBV20-1 and TRBJ1-6; no clear D. The CDR3 has 14 amino acids. Trimming cost V 0 bases and J 10 bases, with 13 bases left between them. Per the germline V gene, CDR1 is DFQATT and CDR2 is SNEGSKA (reference sequence). The CDR3 DNA is TGCAGTGCTAGAGATCTCACCTCAGTCTCACCCCTCCACTTT. Residues: CSARDLTSVSPLHF.